This passage covers 31 T cell receptor beta chains from one sample sequenced in a study of shared clonotypes between healthy human individuals. Some clones are missing from TCRdb's copy, which holds only in-frame ones; the method was immunoSEQ multiplex PCR. This sample has about 2.4 million clones, with more than 90% found just once. The sample comprised naive CD4+ T cells sorted from blood. Subset given: CD45RA+ positively selected. The receptors stem from a man between 18 and 35 years old in good health.

In DNA form, the CDR3 reads TGTGCCAGCAGTTGGCCAGGGTACACCGGGGAGCTGTTTTTT. It is translated as CASSWPGYTGELFF. This chain joins TRBV28 and TRBJ2-2; D perhaps matches TRBD1 (5 bases). Germline V gives CDR1 MDHEN, CDR2 SYDVKM. Trimming took 4 bases from V and 3 from J, leaving 9 bases between them. The CDR3 consists of 14 residues.

The V gene is TRBV5-1, the J gene TRBJ2-3; 11 nucleotides align to TRBD2. V gave up 2 bases and J gave up 1 base; unmatched junction bases: 12. The CDR3 sequence is 19 residues long. Germline V gene data show CDR1 as SGHRS and CDR2 as YFSETQ. CDR3 protein: CASSFSLAGGSRGTDTQYF. CDR3 in DNA: TGCGCCAGCAGCTTTTCCTTAGCGGGAGGGTCACGAGGCACAGATACGCAGTATTTT.

This sequence joins TRBV28 and TRBJ2-7; tentatively, D is TRBD2 (5 bases). Germline-derived CDR1 and CDR2 are MDHEN and SYDVKM. The V end lost 7 bases, the J end lost 4 bases, and 20 bases lay between the germline ends. This CDR3 is 15 amino acids long. CDR3 in DNA: TGTGCCAGCAACCAGGTGTCGGACGGGAAATACGAGCAGTACTTC. Its protein product is CASNQVSDGKYEQYF.

The chain couples TRBV28 to TRBJ2-7; TRBD2 matches at 11 bases. This CDR3 region has 19 residues. Germline loops: CDR1 MDHEN, CDR2 SYDVKM. V lost 6 bases to trimming and J lost 0 bases; unmatched junction nucleotides: 16. The CDR3 DNA is TGTGCCAGCAGGGACCGACGCACTTTGACTAGCGGGGTCTCCTACGAGCAGTACTTC. Translating it yields CASRDRRTLTSGVSYEQYF.

J is TRBJ1-6 and V is TRBV5-1, with TRBD1 matching 7 bases. V shed 4 bases and J 9 bases; nucleotides not matched to a gene: 10. Germline V gene sequence: CDR1 SGHRS, CDR2 YFSETQ. This CDR3 comprises 15 residues. CDR3 amino acids: CASSPSTGAVSPLHF. For the CDR3, the DNA is TGCGCCAGCAGCCCTTCTACAGGGGCCGTTTCACCCCTCCACTTT.

The chain carries TRBV7-9 and TRBJ2-2, with D perhaps being TRBD1 or TRBD2 (6 bases each). The V end lost 1 base, the J end lost 9 bases, and 15 bases lay between the germline ends. Germline values: CDR1 SEHNR, CDR2 FQNEAQ (reference sequence). The CDR3 runs 15 residues. The CDR3 nucleotides read TGTGCCAGCAGCTTAGAGCCCCAGGGGAGGAGGGAGCTGTTTTTT. This encodes CASSLEPQGRRELFF.

This clone appeared a few times. The V and J genes are TRBV7-3 and TRBJ1-3; D might be TRBD1 (6 bases). The V gene lost 8 bases and the J gene lost 4 bases, with 12 bases spanning the gap. CDR1 is SGHTA, CDR2 FQGTGA, per germline. This CDR3 spans 13 amino acids. The CDR3 loop reads CASGQGRGNTIYF. Written as DNA, the CDR3 is TGTGCCAGCGGCCAGGGGAGGGGAAACACCATATATTTT.

V is TRBV7-8 and J is TRBJ2-7, with 9 bases matching TRBD1. J was trimmed by 5 bases and V by 5 bases; bases with no gene match: 10. This CDR3 spans 15 amino acids. Per the germline V gene, CDR1 is SGHVS and CDR2 is FQNEAQ. In DNA form, the CDR3 reads TGTGCCAGCAGCCCGAGTGGGGGACAGGGAAACGAGCAGTACTTC. Translation: CASSPSGGQGNEQYF.

This clone showed up just once. V usage is TRBV7-9 and J usage is TRBJ2-5; D remains ambiguous. This CDR3 is built from 13 residues. V was cut by 5 bases and J by 2 bases, with 9 bases left in between. Germline V gene data show CDR1 as SEHNR and CDR2 as FQNEAQ (reference sequence). For the CDR3, the DNA is TGTGCCAGCAGCCCAAGGAAACAAGAGACCCAGTACTTC. This sequence encodes CASSPRKQETQYF.

Concerning this clone itself: Other DNA sequences in the sample encode the same CDR3. The rearrangement joins TRBV28 to TRBJ1-2; D is ambiguous. Germline CDR1 reads MDHEN; CDR2 reads SYDVKM. Trimming cost V 4 bases and J 2 bases, with 5 bases left between them. The CDR3 is 12 residues long. The CDR3 is CASSWGNYGYTF. In DNA form, the CDR3 reads TGTGCCAGCAGTTGGGGAAACTATGGCTACACCTTC.

This chain connects TRBV5-1 to TRBJ2-1; TRBD2 might be the D (6 bases). Deletions cut 4 bases from V and 0 bases from J, with 17 bases between. CDR3 length equals 17 residues. Germline V gives CDR1 SGHRS, CDR2 YFSETQ. The CDR3 region is CASSPALAGFSYNEQFF. The CDR3 DNA follows: TGCGCCAGCAGCCCCGCACTAGCCGGGTTCTCCTACAATGAGCAGTTCTTC.

The chain combines TRBV5-6 with TRBJ2-7; the D gene is possibly TRBD1 (5 bases). Between the trimmed V and J ends, which lost 7 bases and 5 bases, there was a span of 19 bases. This CDR3 contains 14 residues. Germline-derived CDR1 and CDR2 are SGHDT and YYEEEE. The CDR3 region has the DNA TGTGCCAGCTGTAATTGGGGCAGTATCAACGAGCAGTACTTC. Encoded protein: CASCNWGSINEQYF.

The V gene is TRBV6-5, the J gene TRBJ1-6, with a tentative D call TRBD1 (6 bases). Germline CDR1 and CDR2: MNHEY and SVGAGI. The CDR3 has 15 residues. The V end was cut by 5 bases, the J end by 4 bases, with 12 bases between. The CDR3 nucleotides are TGTGCCAGCAGTAGCCGGGACACTTATAATTCACCCCTCCACTTT. Translated: CASSSRDTYNSPLHF.

The chain joins TRBV10-3 to TRBJ2-7, with 9 bases that match TRBD1. The CDR3 consists of 14 residues. After removal of 11 bases from V and 6 bases from J, the junction contained 14 bases not matched to a gene. The germline V gene has CDR1 ENHRY and CDR2 SYGVKD. CDR3 nucleotides: TGTGCCGTTCGCGAGGGGGGACAGGGCCCCGAGCAGTACTTC. Translation gives CAVREGGQGPEQYF.

About this clone itself: This same CDR3 is encoded by further DNA sequences in the sample. The V and J genes are TRBV7-9 and TRBJ2-5, with 13 bases lining up with TRBD2. The junction had 1 base not matched to a gene; V was cut back by 5 bases and J by 4 bases. Germline V gives CDR1 SEHNR, CDR2 FQNEAQ (reference sequence). The CDR3 loop spans 14 amino acids. CDR3 sequence (DNA): TGTGCCAGCAGCCGGACTAGCGGGGGAGAGACCCAGTACTTC. It yields the protein CASSRTSGGETQYF.

J is TRBJ1-6 and V is TRBV11-1; D call uncertain. Germline loops: CDR1 SGHAT, CDR2 FQDESV (reference sequence). Trimming removed 1 base from V and 9 bases from J, with 4 bases in between. The CDR3 loop spans 12 amino acids. The CDR3 here is CASSLGGSPLHF. In DNA, the CDR3 is TGTGCCAGCAGCTTAGGAGGTTCACCCCTCCACTTT.

Only one count was recorded for this clone. The chain has TRBV6-5 and TRBJ1-5, with D uncertain. The CDR3 length is 13 residues. In germline, CDR1 is MNHEY, CDR2 SVGAGI. V gave up 8 bases and J gave up 2 bases, with 10 bases separating them. In nucleotides, the CDR3 is TGTGCCAGCGCGCGCCAGGGCAATCAGCCCCAGCATTTT. Its translation is CASARQGNQPQHF.

The chain combines TRBV5-6 with TRBJ2-1, with D possibly TRBD1 on 6 matching bases. The CDR3 extends over 17 amino acids. The germline CDR1 and CDR2 sequences are SGHDT and YYEEEE. The V gene lost 4 bases and the J gene lost 5 bases, with 22 bases spanning the gap. Here the CDR3 DNA reads TGTGCCAGCAGCCAGTGGCGGCGAGACAGGTTCCACAATGAGCAGTTCTTC. Translated: CASSQWRRDRFHNEQFF.

This clone appeared once. The V call is TRBV9, the J call TRBJ2-4; D possibly corresponds to TRBD2 (6 bases). This CDR3 region has 16 residues. V was clipped by 2 bases and J by 9 bases, with 21 bases between them. The V gene's germline CDR1 is SGDLS and CDR2 YYNGEE. The CDR3 loop reads CASSVGGAILGSIQYF. As DNA, the CDR3 is TGTGCCAGCAGCGTTGGAGGGGCCATCCTCGGGAGCATTCAGTACTTC.

The rearrangement uses TRBV6-5 and TRBJ2-2; the D call may be TRBD1 or TRBD2 (5 bases each). Trimming left V 6 bases short and J 6 bases short, with 8 bases between. Germline V CDR1 and CDR2: MNHEY, SVGAGI. The CDR3 is 12 amino acids. DNA for the CDR3: TGTGCCAGCAGAGAGGGGTCCGGGGAGCTGTTTTTT. It is translated as CASREGSGELFF.

A remark on this clone: The same CDR3 can be traced to other DNA sequences in this sample. The chain uses TRBV2 and TRBJ2-2; tentative D call: TRBD1 (5 bases). Trimming took off 0 bases at V and 5 bases at J, with 10 bases between the two ends. This CDR3 has 15 amino acids. Germline values: CDR1 SNHLY, CDR2 FYNNEI. CDR3 loop: CASSEAGQGTGELFF. The DNA for the CDR3 is TGTGCCAGCAGTGAAGCGGGGCAGGGAACCGGGGAGCTGTTTTTT.

This chain links TRBV30 with TRBJ2-5; tentatively, D is TRBD1 (6 bases). The better agreement between TRBJ2-7 and the DNA end casts doubt on the J call. The germline V gene encodes CDR1 GTSNPN and CDR2 SVGIG (reference sequence). This CDR3 region has 13 residues. The CDR3 bases are TGTGCCTGGAGCTCGGGACACCTCTACGAGCAGTACTTC. Translating gives CAWSSGHLYEQYF.

The chain is built from TRBV4-2 and TRBJ2-3, with 12 positions matching TRBD2. This CDR3 region has 17 residues. CDR1 LGHNA and CDR2 YNFKEQ come from the germline V gene. V was pared by 0 bases and J by 3 bases, with 4 bases of the junction left unmatched. The DNA for the CDR3 is TGTGCCAGCAGCCAAGATACTAGCGGGGGGATTACAGATACGCAGTATTTT. Its protein is CASSQDTSGGITDTQYF.

V is TRBV18 and J is TRBJ1-1; no reliable D call. V was shortened by 6 bases and J by 3 bases, with 11 bases between the two germline ends. The CDR3 runs to 13 residues. CDR1 and CDR2 from the germline V gene are KGHSH and LQKENI. The CDR3 nucleotides are TGTGCCAGCTCCCCCGTCGGGCACACTGAAGCTTTCTTT. Protein sequence: CASSPVGHTEAFF.

The chain employs TRBV6-1 and TRBJ1-2; 9 bases are shared with TRBD1. V was clipped by 8 bases and J by 6 bases; unmatched bases: 13. Germline lookup yields CDR1 MNHNS and CDR2 SASEGT. This CDR3 has 15 residues. CDR3 DNA sequence: TGTGCCAGCCAAAACAGGGGGCTTCAAAGGGATGGCTACACCTTC. Its protein product is CASQNRGLQRDGYTF.

To note about this clone: Other DNA variants within this sample encode the same CDR3. This chain links TRBV5-1 with TRBJ1-4; the match to TRBD1 covers 9 bases. The CDR3 has 14 residues. Germline V CDR1 and CDR2: SGHRS, YFSETQ. V shed 2 bases and J 5 bases; nucleotides not matched to a gene: 1. The CDR3 DNA follows: TGCGCCAGCAGCTTTGGACAGGGGAATGAAAAACTGTTTTTT. The encoded protein is CASSFGQGNEKLFF.

The rearrangement uses TRBV10-1 and TRBJ2-7, with D possibly being TRBD2 (5 bases). Germline assignment: CDR1 WNHNN and CDR2 SYGVQD (reference sequence). The CDR3 contains 15 residues. V gave up 0 bases and J gave up 7 bases, with 16 bases separating them. The CDR3 protein is CASSESRAGLGEQYF. The CDR3 coding sequence is TGCGCCAGCAGTGAGTCGCGGGCAGGATTGGGGGAGCAGTACTTC.

The CDR3 protein is CASSALSNEQFF. The DNA for the CDR3 is TGTGCCAGCAGCGCCCTCTCGAATGAGCAGTTCTTC. J is TRBJ2-1 and V is TRBV9; no clear D gene. CDR1 is SGDLS, CDR2 YYNGEE, per germline. This CDR3 spans 12 amino acids. The V and J ends lost 3 bases and 7 bases respectively, with 8 bases between them.

V and J are TRBV5-1 and TRBJ2-3; D not certain. The CDR3 is 13 residues long. Trimming took 2 bases from V and 1 from J, leaving 5 bases between them. Germline V gene lookup returns CDR1 SGHRS and CDR2 YFSETQ. The DNA for the CDR3 is TGCGCCAGCAGCTTTCTCGGCACAGATACGCAGTATTTT. This encodes CASSFLGTDTQYF.

CDR3 sequence reads: CASSVRDSYNEQFF. The CDR3 DNA sequence: TGTGCCAGCTCTGTCAGGGACTCCTACAATGAGCAGTTCTTC. V gene TRBV18 combines with J gene TRBJ2-1, with D maybe TRBD1 (5 bases). V shed 6 bases and J shed 0 bases, with 9 bases lying between them. The CDR3 is made up of 14 amino acids. The germline CDR1 and CDR2 sequences are KGHSH and LQKENI.

The chain carries TRBV27 and TRBJ1-6; D perhaps matches TRBD1 (6 bases). Germline CDR1 reads MNHEY; CDR2 reads SMNVEV (reference sequence). The CDR3 contains 14 residues. Trimming stripped 3 bases from V and 10 bases from J, with 13 bases between. CDR3 residues: CASSFRDTGSPLHF. In DNA form, the CDR3 reads TGTGCCAGCAGTTTCCGGGACACAGGCTCACCCCTCCACTTT.